This is a list of T cell receptor beta chains from one sample in a study of molecular identifiers for immune sequencing clone quantification. TCRdb reprocessed the PCR reads via MiXCR and lists one record per CDR3 protein. The repertoire consists of around 86,000 distinct CDR3 sequences, with under 20% occurring once and the leading ten covering 0.75% to 0.95%. Sequenced: naive CD8+ T cells from blood, with Jurkat cell RNA spiked in. The source of these receptors is a human donor in good health. Some libraries in this study had Jurkat cell RNA spiked in. Each CDR3 is given with its conserved first and last residue. Each record gives: CDR3 DNA, CDR3 protein, clone size, V gene, D gene, J gene. The D gene is left open where the match is weak. A clone size is listed for some rows: how often the clone was seen (once, few, many), or a class if it is expanded.

TGTGCCAGCAGAAGACAGGGCTCCCACGAGCAGTACTTC	CASRRQGSHEQYF	-	TRBV7-9	TRBD1	TRBJ2-7
TGTGCCGGCAGTTTACTTCATTTGGGGCTAGCGGCCAACAATGAACAGTTCTTC	CAGSLLHLGLAANNEQFF	-	TRBV28	TRBD2	TRBJ2-1
TGTGCCAGCAGCTTAGATTTAAGGGGGGCAGAGACCCAGTACTTC	CASSLDLRGAETQYF	-	TRBV7-6	-	TRBJ2-5
TGTGCCAGCAGCTTACCCCGACAGGGGGACCCCTACGAGCAGTACTTC	CASSLPRQGDPYEQYF	-	TRBV7-9	TRBD1	TRBJ2-7
TGTGCCAGCAGCTTACTTTCGGTGGGAGAGACCCAGTACTTC	CASSLLSVGETQYF	many	TRBV7-9	-	TRBJ2-5
TGTGCCAGCAGTGCCTTAGCGGGGTCCACAGATACGCAGTATTTT	CASSALAGSTDTQYF	-	TRBV6-5	TRBD2	TRBJ2-3
TGCAGTGCTTACAGAACCGGGACAGGACTCACAGATACGCAGTATTTT	CSAYRTGTGLTDTQYF	-	TRBV20-1	TRBD1	TRBJ2-3
TGTGCCAGCAGTCATCAGAAGAGCTCCTACAATGAGCAGTTCTTC	CASSHQKSSYNEQFF	many	TRBV12-3/TRBV12-4	-	TRBJ2-1
TGTGCCAGCAGTTTTGGAGGGCTCGAGCAGTACTTC	CASSFGGLEQYF	many	TRBV7-9	-	TRBJ2-7
TGTGCCAGCAGCTTAGATGCAGGGCTCCATCAGCCCCAGCATTTT	CASSLDAGLHQPQHF	many	TRBV7-9	-	TRBJ1-5
TGTGCCAGCAGTGGAACCGACAGGGAAGCTTTCTTT	CASSGTDREAFF	many	TRBV6-1	-	TRBJ1-1
TGTGCCAGCTCAGGGACAGGATATAATGAAAAACTGTTTTTT	CASSGTGYNEKLFF	few	TRBV18	TRBD1	TRBJ1-4
TGTGCCAGCAGCTCCGGGAGAACCGAGCAGTACTTC	CASSSGRTEQYF	few	TRBV7-9	-	TRBJ2-7
TGCAGTGCTAGAGCGGACCCTGCCGGGGAGCTGTTTTTT	CSARADPAGELFF	many	TRBV20-1	-	TRBJ2-2
TGTGCCAGTTCATCCAGGGACAACCAAGAGACCCAGTACTTC	CASSSRDNQETQYF	many	TRBV19	-	TRBJ2-5
TGTGCCAGCAGCGTAGCTAGCGGGGGACAAGAGACCCAGTACTTC	CASSVASGGQETQYF	many	TRBV9	TRBD2	TRBJ2-5
TGCAGTGCTCCTCAATGGTCTGGGGGAAAGGAAAATGAGCAGTTCTTC	CSAPQWSGGKENEQFF	many	TRBV20-1	-	TRBJ2-1
TGTGCCAGCAGCGAAGCCCAGGGGACTTTCTACGAGCAGTACTTC	CASSEAQGTFYEQYF	many	TRBV7-2	-	TRBJ2-7
TGTGCCAGCAGTTTAAAAGGCCACCTCACAGATACGCAGTATTTT	CASSLKGHLTDTQYF	many	TRBV28	-	TRBJ2-3
TGTGCCAGCAGTCGAGGGGGGTCAGATACGCAGTATTTT	CASSRGGSDTQYF	-	TRBV12-3/TRBV12-4	-	TRBJ2-3
TGTGCCAGCAGTTTGGGACACAATCAGCCCCAGCATTTT	CASSLGHNQPQHF	many	TRBV28	-	TRBJ1-5
TGCGCCAGCAGCCAAGATCGGGCAGGAACTGGGGCCAACGTCCTGACTTTC	CASSQDRAGTGANVLTF	many	TRBV4-3	-	TRBJ2-6
TGTGCCAGCAGTTACTCGGGCGCGTACAATCAGCCCCAGCATTTT	CASSYSGAYNQPQHF	many	TRBV6-2/TRBV6-3	-	TRBJ1-5
TGTGCCAGCAGTTCCATGACTAGCGGGAGGGCAGGTGAGCAGTTCTTC	CASSSMTSGRAGEQFF	many	TRBV6-5	TRBD2	TRBJ2-1
TGTGCCAGCAGTGAAGGGGACAGGGTCGGAGGAGCTTTCTTT	CASSEGDRVGGAFF	many	TRBV2	TRBD1	TRBJ1-1
TGTGCCAGCAGCTTATCGGGGCGGGGGTATGAGCAGTTCTTC	CASSLSGRGYEQFF	many	TRBV7-9	TRBD2	TRBJ2-1
TGTGCCAGCAGCTCCTTCTCAGCCGCGGGAAAACTGTTTTTT	CASSSFSAAGKLFF	-	TRBV9	-	TRBJ1-4
TGTGCCAGCAGGGAACTAGCTAATAACTACAATGAGCAGTTCTTC	CASRELANNYNEQFF	many	TRBV7-9	-	TRBJ2-1
TGCAGTGCTATGGGAGGCGGGAGTTTTATCGGGGAGCTGTTTTTT	CSAMGGGSFIGELFF	-	TRBV20-1	TRBD2	TRBJ2-2
TGTGCCTGGAGTGTGGCAGGAAATGAGCAGTTCTTC	CAWSVAGNEQFF	many	TRBV30	-	TRBJ2-1
TGTGCCAGCGGTTTCACAGATACGCAGTATTTT	CASGFTDTQYF	many	TRBV7-2	-	TRBJ2-3
TGTGCCAGCAGCAAGACTAGCGGATTAGATACGCAGTATTTT	CASSKTSGLDTQYF	many	TRBV21-1	-	TRBJ2-3
TGTGCCAGCAGTGACTTTCAGTCCTACGAGCAGTACTTC	CASSDFQSYEQYF	many	TRBV2	-	TRBJ2-7
TGTGCCAGCAGCCCAGACAGGGGAGGGGAGCAGTTCTTC	CASSPDRGGEQFF	many	TRBV7-8	-	TRBJ2-1
TGTGCCAGCAGCCCCTGGGACAGCCAATACGAGCAGTACTTC	CASSPWDSQYEQYF	many	TRBV7-9	TRBD1	TRBJ2-7
TGTGCCAGCCGTAGGGGGCAGGGGGACTATAGCAATCAGCCCCAGCATTTT	CASRRGQGDYSNQPQHF	many	TRBV6-5	TRBD1	TRBJ1-5
TGTGCCAGTAGTATGGGGACTAGCGGGGGGCTTGAGCAGTTCTTC	CASSMGTSGGLEQFF	many	TRBV19	TRBD2	TRBJ2-1
TGTGCCAGCAGCTTAAATTTAGCCCCCAAGTTCTTTGAAGCTTTCTTT	CASSLNLAPKFFEAFF	many	TRBV11-2	-	TRBJ1-1
TGCGCCAGCAGCCCCGGACAGAATAAATACTACGAGCAGTACTTC	CASSPGQNKYYEQYF	many	TRBV5-1	-	TRBJ2-7
TGCGCCAGCAGCCAAGGCTTTAAAGGGATTGAAGCTTTCTTT	CASSQGFKGIEAFF	-	TRBV4-3	-	TRBJ1-1
TGTGCCAGCAGTTACACCCTAAGCAATCAGCCCCAGCATTTT	CASSYTLSNQPQHF	many	TRBV6-2/TRBV6-3	-	TRBJ1-5
TGCAGTGCTAGTCGCGATCCCGGGTACACTGAAGCTTTCTTT	CSASRDPGYTEAFF	-	TRBV20-1	-	TRBJ1-1
TGTGCCAGCAGCCCCCTACTAGCGCGGGCCTACGAGCAGTACTTC	CASSPLLARAYEQYF	-	TRBV28	TRBD2	TRBJ2-7
TGTGCCAGCTTCACGGACAGGGGCCGTTATAGCAATCAGCCCCAGCATTTT	CASFTDRGRYSNQPQHF	many	TRBV6-1	TRBD1	TRBJ1-5
TGTGCCAGCAGTGAACTACAGGTAGTCGGCACAGATACGCAGTATTTT	CASSELQVVGTDTQYF	few	TRBV27	-	TRBJ2-3
TGCAGTGCTACACGAACGGGTGTGGATGAAAAACTGTTTTTT	CSATRTGVDEKLFF	many	TRBV20-1	-	TRBJ1-4
TGTGCCAGCAGCTTAGCAGGCACAGATACGCAGTATTTT	CASSLAGTDTQYF	many	TRBV13	-	TRBJ2-3
TGTGCCAGCAGTCCAAGACCGATCGGGGTGGACACAGATACGCAGTATTTT	CASSPRPIGVDTDTQYF	many	TRBV7-6	-	TRBJ2-3
TGTGCCAGCCAGACGGGGAGCCTCGAAGCTTTCTTT	CASQTGSLEAFF	many	TRBV19	-	TRBJ1-1
TGTGCCAGCAGCGTTCGGGGGGCCAGCCTAACCTCCTACGAGCAGTACTTC	CASSVRGASLTSYEQYF	many	TRBV28	-	TRBJ2-7
TGTGCCAGCAGCCCCCTCGGTAACTACGAGCAGTACTTC	CASSPLGNYEQYF	many	TRBV6-1	-	TRBJ2-7
TGTGCCAGTAGTATAACGCGGAACACCGGGGAGCTGTTTTTT	CASSITRNTGELFF	many	TRBV19	-	TRBJ2-2
TGTGCCAGCAGCCAAGTTGTCAGGGGGCGCGTTAATGCCGTGACCGGGGAGCTGTTTTTT	CASSQVVRGRVNAVTGELFF	many	TRBV3-1	TRBD1	TRBJ2-2
TGTGCCAGCTCACCACCGTTTAGCGGGACCTCCACAGATACGCAGTATTTT	CASSPPFSGTSTDTQYF	many	TRBV18	TRBD2	TRBJ2-3
TGCAGTGCTAGAGAACAGGGGGCAGGCAATGAGCAGTTCTTC	CSAREQGAGNEQFF	many	TRBV20-1	TRBD1	TRBJ2-1
TGTGCCAGCAGTCCGACACCCTACAACTATGGCTACACCTTC	CASSPTPYNYGYTF	many	TRBV12-3/TRBV12-4	-	TRBJ1-2
TGTGCCAGCAGCCCCACCAGACAGGGGCTGGGGGAGACGCAGTATTTT	CASSPTRQGLGETQYF	many	TRBV7-9	TRBD1	TRBJ2-3
TGTGCCAGTAAAATAGGGACTGAAGCTTTCTTT	CASKIGTEAFF	few	TRBV19	-	TRBJ1-1
TGTGCCAGCAGCTCCAGACTAGCGGGAGAGGTAGCAGATACGCAGTATTTT	CASSSRLAGEVADTQYF	many	TRBV11-3	TRBD2	TRBJ2-3